Sequencing of this T cell receptor (beta chain) was carried out in a study of blood T cell repertoires in COVID-19. Study overall: Some COVID-19 samples were acute and others convalescent; all came from the United States, Italy and Spain. Sources were T cells, B-cell-depleted T cells, or PBMCs; the material itself was cDNA or gDNA.

Original processing methods: Amplification with reference gene primers provided the estimates of nucleated cell counts. Using immunoSEQ multiplex PCR, the repertoire was profiled, and TCRdb retains in-frame clones only, with some absent. The DNA gave D and trimming, while V, J and clone size come from that table. Here the sample spans some 57,000 clones, 85% to 90% being singletons. Sample: peripheral blood. The TCR originated in a man between 60 and 70 years old with active COVID-19.

The CDR3 is CASSPVTSTDTQYF. As DNA, the CDR3 is TGCGCCAGCAGCCCGGTTACTAGCACAGATACGCAGTATTTT. The chain combines TRBV5-1 with TRBJ2-3; D gene unclear. Trimming removed 4 bases from V and 0 bases from J, with 9 bases in between. CDR1 is SGHRS, CDR2 YFSETQ, per germline. CDR3 length: 14 residues.